This TCR beta chain was retrieved from a study of human T cells and chemical hapten exposure. Notes on the study in general: High-frequency TCRs, those above 1 in 1000, stayed the same after DPC sensitization. Because all patients had alopecia, their immune responses might differ from healthy ones.

TCRdb analysed the RACE reads with MiXCR anew, one entry per CDR3 protein. The sample records fewer than 500,000 distinct CDR3 sequences, about 4.4% being singletons. This clonotype came up many times. The antigen is undetermined. Described time point: patch test 1, 2 weeks after DPC sensitization. Sample treatment: therapeutic diphenylcyclopropenone sensitization with weekly scalp DPC. V lost 4 bases to trimming and J lost 3 bases, with 10 bases between them. Germline V gene data show CDR1 as DFQATT and CDR2 as SNEGSKA (reference sequence). There are 12 residues in the CDR3. V and J are TRBV20-1 and TRBJ2-7; the D is unclear. The sample here was whole blood, taken in connection with sensitization to the hapten diphenylcyclopropenone (DPC). The TCR originated in a woman aged 45-60 years with alopecia areata. Some clones in this sample may be carry-over from other donors' samples. CDR3 residues: CSATSSDYEQYF. CDR3 in DNA: TGCAGTGCTACCAGCTCTGACTACGAGCAGTACTTC.